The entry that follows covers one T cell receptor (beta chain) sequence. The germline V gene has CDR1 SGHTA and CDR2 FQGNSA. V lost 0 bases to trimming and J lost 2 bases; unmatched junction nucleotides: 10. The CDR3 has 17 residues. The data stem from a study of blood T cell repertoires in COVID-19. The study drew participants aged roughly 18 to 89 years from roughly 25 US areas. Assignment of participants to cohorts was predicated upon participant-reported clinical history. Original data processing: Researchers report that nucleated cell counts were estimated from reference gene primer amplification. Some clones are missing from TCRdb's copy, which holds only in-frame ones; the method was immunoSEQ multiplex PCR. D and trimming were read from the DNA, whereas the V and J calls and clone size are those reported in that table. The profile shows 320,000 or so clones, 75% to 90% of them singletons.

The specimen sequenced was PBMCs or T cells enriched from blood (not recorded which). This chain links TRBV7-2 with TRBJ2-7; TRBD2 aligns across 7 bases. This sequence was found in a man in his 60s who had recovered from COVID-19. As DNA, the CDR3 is TGTGCCAGCAGCTTAGCGGGGGGGGGAGGCCCCACCTACGAGCAGTACTTC. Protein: CASSLAGGGGPTYEQYF.